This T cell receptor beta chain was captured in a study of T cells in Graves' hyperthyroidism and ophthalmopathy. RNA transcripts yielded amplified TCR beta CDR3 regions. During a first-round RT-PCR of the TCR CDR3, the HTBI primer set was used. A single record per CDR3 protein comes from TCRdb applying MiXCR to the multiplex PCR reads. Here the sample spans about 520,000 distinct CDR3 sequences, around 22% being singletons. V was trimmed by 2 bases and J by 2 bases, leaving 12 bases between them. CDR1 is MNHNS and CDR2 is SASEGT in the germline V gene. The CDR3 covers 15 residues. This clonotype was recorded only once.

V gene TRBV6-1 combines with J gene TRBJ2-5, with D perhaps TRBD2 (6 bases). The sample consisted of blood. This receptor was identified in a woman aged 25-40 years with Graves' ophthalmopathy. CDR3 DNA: TGTGCCAGCAGTGAAACAGGCGCGGGGCAAGAGACCCAGTACTTC. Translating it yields CASSETGAGQETQYF.